These 4 T cell receptor beta chains were sequenced from one sample in a study of blood T cell repertoires in COVID-19. The protocol was immunoSEQ multiplex PCR, while the TCRdb copy is restricted to in-frame clones and leaves out a portion. This sample yields 270,000 or so clones, of which around 86% are seen a single time; about 14% belongs to the top ten. Sequencing input: peripheral blood. Receptors were obtained from a human donor in a cohort sampled during active COVID-19.

This chain joins TRBV27 and TRBJ2-3, with TRBD1 as a possible D gene (7 bases). The CDR3 has 13 residues. V gave up 6 bases and J gave up 5 bases, with 12 bases separating them. Germline lookup yields CDR1 MNHEY and CDR2 SMNVEV (reference sequence). In DNA form, the CDR3 reads TGTGCCAGCAGCTCTCAGGGGGGAGATACGCAGTATTTT. It translates to CASSSQGGDTQYF.

The DNA for the CDR3 is TGTGCCAGCTCACCTGGCCGAACCGGGGAGCTGTTTTTT. Protein sequence: CASSPGRTGELFF. V usage is TRBV18 and J usage is TRBJ2-2; no reliable D call. Germline CDR1 reads KGHSH; CDR2 reads LQKENI. V lost 3 bases, J lost 5 bases, and 7 bases lay in between. The CDR3 is 13 amino acids.

The CDR3 region is CASSVGQPALATQYF. CDR3 coding DNA: TGTGCCAGCAGTGTGGGACAGCCTGCGTTGGCGACCCAGTACTTC. The chain links TRBV27 to TRBJ2-5; 7 positions match TRBD1. In germline, CDR1 is MNHEY, CDR2 SMNVEV (reference sequence). The CDR3 extends over 15 amino acids. V lost 5 bases, J lost 7 bases, and 13 bases stayed unmatched.

The chain has TRBV28 and TRBJ2-1; D uncertain. V lost 3 bases to trimming and J lost 8 bases, with 14 bases between them. This CDR3 comprises 14 residues. In germline, CDR1 is MDHEN, CDR2 SYDVKM. CDR3 sequence (DNA): TGTGCCAGCAGTTTCCCCTCTAAAAGCGATGAGCAGTTCTTC. Translating it yields CASSFPSKSDEQFF.